This TCR beta chain was retrieved from a study of blood T cell repertoires in COVID-19. Study as a whole: Samples of COVID-19 (acute and convalescent) were obtained from the United States, Italy and Spain. Nucleic acid was either cDNA or gDNA, and it came from T cells, B-cell-depleted T cells, or PBMCs.

In the original workflow: Using reference gene primer amplification, nucleated cell counts were estimated. Data came from immunoSEQ multiplex PCR; TCRdb stores just in-frame clones and leaves some out. The DNA gave D and trimming, while V, J and clone size come from that table. The table includes some 260,000 clones, around 82% detected once. This CDR3 comprises 16 residues. Trimming cost V 3 bases and J 2 bases; bases outside gene matches: 9. Germline V gene data show CDR1 as MNHEY and CDR2 as SMNVEV (reference sequence). This clone showed up just once. The chain is built from TRBV27 and TRBJ2-5, with TRBD1 matching over 7 bases. Sequencing was done on a sample of peripheral blood. The receptor was derived from a woman aged 18-29 years with acute or convalescent COVID-19. Here the CDR3 reads CASSFHPTGSQETQYF. In nucleotides, the CDR3 is TGTGCCAGCAGTTTTCACCCGACAGGGTCTCAAGAGACCCAGTACTTC.